A single T cell receptor beta chain is shown here with its context. The record originates from a study of blood T cell repertoires in COVID-19. On the study more broadly: The United States, Italy and Spain supplied acute and convalescent COVID-19 samples. From T cells, B-cell-depleted T cells, or PBMCs came the material, which was cDNA or gDNA.

As processed by the authors: Amplified reference gene primers provided the basis for estimating nucleated cell counts. This table comes from immunoSEQ multiplex PCR, and its TCRdb copy is limited to in-frame clones, with some not included. The DNA gave D and trimming, while V, J and clone size come from that table. The repertoire holds approximately 280,000 clones, with roughly 86% as singletons. Sequencing was done on a sample of peripheral blood. The receptor was derived from a woman aged 25 to 39 who had recovered from COVID-19.

CDR3 amino acids: CAWSADRAYGYTF. The CDR3, as DNA: TGTGCCTGGAGTGCGGACAGGGCCTATGGCTACACCTTC. The V and J genes are TRBV30 and TRBJ1-2; TRBD1 matches at 8 bases. This CDR3 comprises 13 residues. The germline V gene encodes CDR1 GTSNPN and CDR2 SVGIG (reference sequence). The trim removed 1 base at V and 4 bases at J, leaving 2 bases unmatched.